The entry below describes one TCR beta chain. Its antigen is as yet unknown. Isolated RNA was reverse transcribed in full, so expressed TCRB transcripts were sequenced. Libraries were prepared by immunoSEQ multiplex PCR; TCRdb keeps only in-frame clonotypes and omits some of them. The data contain about 22,000 clones, about 50% of them singletons. Germline V gene sequence: CDR1 SEHNR, CDR2 FQNEAQ (reference sequence). Between the trimmed V and J ends, which lost 4 bases and 7 bases, there was a span of 14 bases. This CDR3 is 14 amino acids long. This record belongs to a study of beta chain features in type 1 diabetes. Study information: Patients were similar to healthy donors in age and gender (as well as in cell yields). Sorted cells examined across all samples numbered 107,917,701. Findings and limits, study-wide: Within each of all four CD4+ subsets, Type 1 diabetes patients had TCRB CDR3s that were moderately but significantly shorter.

Purity of each sorted population was above 95%. Sequencing was carried out using stem cell memory CD4+ T cells from blood. This clonotype originated in a man aged 18 to 29 with type 1 diabetes. The rearrangement uses TRBV7-9 and TRBJ1-5; the D gene is possibly TRBD1 (5 bases). In nucleotides, the CDR3 is TGTGCCAGCAGCTCAAACTCAGGGATCCAGCCCCAGCATTTT. Amino acid sequence: CASSSNSGIQPQHF.